These 17 T cell receptor beta chains share one sample of origin, sequenced in a study of OX40 agonist ivuxolimab in advanced cancers. Generated by immunoSEQ multiplex PCR, the TCRdb table keeps only in-frame clones and is missing some. The table includes roughly 32,000 clones, around 83% detected once. Here the sequenced sample was CD4+ or CD8+ T cells sorted from blood, taken in a trial of the OX40 agonist ivuxolimab. The source of these receptors is an adult with an advanced solid tumor such as melanoma, head and neck, liver or kidney cancer.

The chain links TRBV6-4 to TRBJ1-6; D is uncertain. This CDR3 is built from 14 residues. V shed 3 bases and J shed 1 base, with 4 bases lying between them. Germline values: CDR1 MRHNA, CDR2 SNTAGT. The CDR3 DNA sequence: TGTGCCAGCAGTGATGGGTCCTATAATTCACCCCTCCACTTT. Translating it yields CASSDGSYNSPLHF.

The chain recombines TRBV19 with TRBJ2-2, with 7 bases matching TRBD2. CDR3 size: 15 residues. J was trimmed by 4 bases and V by 4 bases; bases with no gene match: 6. The germline gives CDR1 LNHDA, CDR2 SQIVND (reference sequence). Here the CDR3 reads CASSNGLDRTGELFF. The CDR3 coding sequence is TGTGCCAGTAGTAACGGACTAGATCGCACCGGGGAGCTGTTTTTT.

There are a few counts of this clone. The chain links TRBV7-2 to TRBJ1-2; possibly TRBD1 for D (5 bases). Germline-derived CDR1 and CDR2 are SGHTA and FQGNSA. The CDR3 covers 13 residues. Trimming removed 3 bases at V and 2 bases at J, with 7 bases between. The CDR3: CASSLGLNYGYTF. The CDR3 nucleotides read TGTGCCAGCAGCTTGGGACTCAACTATGGCTACACCTTC.

There are a few counts of this clone. This sequence joins TRBV10-2 and TRBJ1-1; D call uncertain. The CDR3 spans 11 residues. V dropped 7 bases and J dropped 10 bases, with 13 bases sitting between them. Germline V lookup: CDR1 WSHSY, CDR2 SAAADI. CDR3 DNA: TGCGCCAGCACCGAGGGTCCTGGAGCTTTCTTT. Its translation: CASTEGPGAFF.

This clone occurred once. The V gene is TRBV2, the J gene TRBJ2-3, with 7 bases aligning to TRBD1. CDR3 size: 13 residues. J lost 5 bases, V lost 4 bases, and 3 bases had no gene match. The germline gives CDR1 SNHLY, CDR2 FYNNEI. CDR3 DNA sequence: TGTGCCAGCAGTGGACAGGGTGGAGATACGCAGTATTTT. This translates into CASSGQGGDTQYF.

V is TRBV30 and J is TRBJ1-1, with a weak D call TRBD1 (5 bases). The CDR3 consists of 16 residues. The germline V and J ends were trimmed by 4 bases and 3 bases, with 21 bases remaining between them. Germline V gene sequence: CDR1 GTSNPN, CDR2 SVGIG (reference sequence). The CDR3 region has the DNA TGTGCCTGGACTCTACCTCGGGGGGGGAAAGACACTGAAGCTTTCTTT. Translation gives CAWTLPRGGKDTEAFF. The variable domain in full, with the rest retrieved from reference TRBV30 and TRBJ1-1, is SQTIHQWPATLVQPVGSPLSLECTVEGTSNPNLYWYRQAAGRGLQLLFYSVGIGQISSEVPQNLSASRPQDRQFILSSKKLLLSDSGFYLCAWTLPRGGKDTEAFFGQGTRLTVV.

The chain joins TRBV15 to TRBJ2-6; a possible D gene is TRBD1 (6 bases). The CDR3 spans 19 residues. Germline values: CDR1 LNHNV, CDR2 YYDKDF (reference sequence). V dropped 6 bases and J dropped 2 bases, with 23 bases sitting between them. The CDR3 DNA reads TGTGCCACCAGGCAAGGCCCAGGGGAGCCCCGTCCTGGGGCCAACGTCCTGACTTTC. Its protein product is CATRQGPGEPRPGANVLTF.

The chain couples TRBV5-1 to TRBJ2-3, with no clear D. This CDR3 comprises 12 residues. V lost 4 bases and J 4 bases, leaving 7 bases between the germline ends. Germline CDR1 and CDR2: SGHRS and YFSETQ. The DNA for the CDR3 is TGCGCCAGCAGCCAAACGCCAGATACGCAGTATTTT. Translation: CASSQTPDTQYF.

This clone was seen only once. This chain connects TRBV7-9 to TRBJ2-3; 10 nucleotides line up with TRBD2. With 1 base clipped from V and 5 bases from J, the junction kept 3 bases outside the gene matches. CDR3 size: 15 residues. Germline CDR1 is SEHNR and CDR2 is FQNEAQ (reference sequence). DNA for the CDR3: TGTGCCAGCAGCTTAGGACTAGCGGGTGGAGATACGCAGTATTTT. The encoded protein is CASSLGLAGGDTQYF.

This chain connects TRBV19 to TRBJ2-6; D is ambiguous. V lost 3 bases and J 2 bases, leaving 20 bases between the germline ends. The V gene's germline CDR1 is LNHDA and CDR2 SQIVND (reference sequence). The CDR3 spans 19 residues. The CDR3 region has the DNA TGTGCCAGTAGTATGAGTGTGGGGTTGAAGGGAACTGGGGCCAACGTCCTGACTTTC. Translating it yields CASSMSVGLKGTGANVLTF.

V usage is TRBV4-2 and J usage is TRBJ2-3, with a tentative D call TRBD2 (7 bases). The length of the CDR3 is 15 residues. Germline lookup yields CDR1 LGHNA and CDR2 YNFKEQ. The germline V and J ends were trimmed by 0 bases and 5 bases, with 12 bases remaining between them. The CDR3 nucleotides read TGTGCCAGCAGCCAAGAGCGGGGGCAAGGAGATACGCAGTATTTT. The encoded protein is CASSQERGQGDTQYF.

The V call is TRBV28, the J call TRBJ1-1, with D perhaps matching TRBD1 (5 bases). The CDR3 spans 15 residues. Deletions cut 3 bases from V and 1 base from J, with 12 bases between. Per germline, CDR1 MDHEN and CDR2 SYDVKM. This CDR3 is CASSFRGLRNTEAFF. CDR3 sequence (DNA): TGTGCCAGCAGTTTTCGGGGGTTGAGGAACACTGAAGCTTTCTTT.

This rearrangement joins TRBV27 to TRBJ2-3, with TRBD1 matching over 7 bases. Germline-derived CDR1 and CDR2 are MNHEY and SMNVEV (reference sequence). The CDR3 spans 13 residues. The V gene end was trimmed by 5 bases and the J gene end by 1 base; junction bases not matched to a gene: 0. CDR3 DNA: TGTGCCAGCAGTGACAGGGGCACAGATACGCAGTATTTT. It yields the protein CASSDRGTDTQYF.

This clone was seen a handful of times. V gene TRBV5-1 combines with J gene TRBJ2-3, with 8 bases matching TRBD2. V lost 0 bases to trimming and J lost 1 base; unmatched junction nucleotides: 4. CDR1 is SGHRS, CDR2 YFSETQ, per germline. The CDR3 is 16 residues long. CDR3 amino acids: CASSLVPAGGTDTQYF. The CDR3 nucleotides read TGCGCCAGCAGCTTGGTACCAGCGGGGGGCACAGATACGCAGTATTTT.

In its sample, this clone was seen once. V is TRBV7-6 and J is TRBJ1-2, with TRBD1 identical over 9 bases. This CDR3 has 15 amino acids. Germline CDR1 and CDR2: SGHVS and FNYEAQ. V lost 5 bases, J lost 6 bases, and 10 bases stayed unmatched. CDR3 loop: CASSPPSGTGNGYTF. The DNA of the CDR3 is TGTGCCAGCAGCCCCCCCTCCGGGACAGGGAATGGCTACACCTTC.

This clone came up a few times. The rearrangement links TRBV7-9 to TRBJ2-5; D is possibly TRBD1 (6 bases). Trimming left V 2 bases short and J 1 base short, with 11 bases between. CDR3 length: 15 amino acids. Germline V gene data show CDR1 as SEHNR and CDR2 as FQNEAQ (reference sequence). The CDR3 sequence is CASSLQGTTQETQYF. As DNA, the CDR3 is TGTGCCAGCAGCTTACAGGGGACGACCCAAGAGACCCAGTACTTC.

DNA of the CDR3: TGTGCCAGCAGCTCCCGGGACAGCAATCAGCCCCAGCATTTT. Translating it yields CASSSRDSNQPQHF. This chain joins TRBV7-2 and TRBJ1-5; possibly TRBD1 for D (5 bases). V was pared by 4 bases and J by 1 base, with 8 bases between. The CDR3 extends over 14 amino acids. Germline assignment: CDR1 SGHTA and CDR2 FQGNSA. Combining the CDR3 with reference TRBV7-2 and TRBJ1-5 gives the whole variable domain GAGVSQSPSNKVTEKGKDVELRCDPISGHTALYWYRQSLGQGLEFLIYFQGNSAPDKSGLPSDRFSAERTGGSVSTLTIQRTQQEDSAVYLCASSSRDSNQPQHFGDGTRLSIL.